The entry that follows covers one TCR beta chain sequence. CDR3 length: 15 residues. The V and J ends lost 3 bases and 6 bases, in that order; junction bases with no gene match: 10. The germline V gene encodes CDR1 SNHLY and CDR2 FYNNEI. The record originates from a study of blood T cell repertoires in COVID-19. Study-level information: Italy, Spain and the United States were the sources of the convalescent and acute COVID-19 samples.

Per the authors' pipeline: Amplifying reference gene primers gave estimates of nucleated cell counts. The table came from immunoSEQ multiplex PCR; TCRdb's copy has only in-frame clones and leaves some out. That table is the source of V, J and clone size, and D and trimming were worked out from the DNA. Of about 59,000 clones detected, about 72% appear once; the ten largest clones hold roughly 13%. The sequencing sample was made of peripheral blood. The sequence was obtained from a man aged 80 or over with acute or convalescent COVID-19. This chain connects TRBV2 to TRBJ1-2; 7 bases agree with TRBD1. The DNA for the CDR3 is TGTGCCAGCAGTGAGACGAACAGGGGAGTGAATGGCTACACCTTC. Protein: CASSETNRGVNGYTF.